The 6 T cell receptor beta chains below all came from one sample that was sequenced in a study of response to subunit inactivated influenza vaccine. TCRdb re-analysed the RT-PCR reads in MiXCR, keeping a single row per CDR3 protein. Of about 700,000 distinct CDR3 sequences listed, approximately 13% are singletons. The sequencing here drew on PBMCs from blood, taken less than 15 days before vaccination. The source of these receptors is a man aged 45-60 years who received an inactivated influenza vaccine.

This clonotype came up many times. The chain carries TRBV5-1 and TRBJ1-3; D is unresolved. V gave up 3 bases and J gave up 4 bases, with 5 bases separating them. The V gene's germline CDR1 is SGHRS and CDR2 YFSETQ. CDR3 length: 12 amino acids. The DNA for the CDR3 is TGCGCCAGCAGCTATGAAGGAAACACCATATATTTT. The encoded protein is CASSYEGNTIYF.

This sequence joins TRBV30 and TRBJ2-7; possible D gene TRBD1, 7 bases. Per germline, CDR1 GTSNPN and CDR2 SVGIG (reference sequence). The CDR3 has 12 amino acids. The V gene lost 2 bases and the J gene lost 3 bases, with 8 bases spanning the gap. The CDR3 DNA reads TGTGCCTGGAGTCAGGGGGGCTACGAGCAGTACTTC. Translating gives CAWSQGGYEQYF. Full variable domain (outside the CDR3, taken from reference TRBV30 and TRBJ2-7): SQTIHQWPATLVQPVGSPLSLECTVEGTSNPNLYWYRQAAGRGLQLLFYSVGIGQISSEVPQNLSASRPQDRQFILSSKKLLLSDSGFYLCAWSQGGYEQYFGPGTRLTVT.

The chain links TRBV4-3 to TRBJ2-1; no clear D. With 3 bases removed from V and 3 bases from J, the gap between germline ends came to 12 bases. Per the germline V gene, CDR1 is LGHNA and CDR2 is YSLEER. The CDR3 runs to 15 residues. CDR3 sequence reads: CASSQGMGNYNEQFF. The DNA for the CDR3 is TGCGCCAGCAGCCAGGGCATGGGGAACTACAATGAGCAGTTCTTC.

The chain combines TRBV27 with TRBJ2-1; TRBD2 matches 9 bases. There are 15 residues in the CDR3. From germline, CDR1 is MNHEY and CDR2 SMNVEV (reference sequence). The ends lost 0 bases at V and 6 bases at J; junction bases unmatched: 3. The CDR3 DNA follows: TGTGCCAGCAGTTTATCCCCTAGCGGGATCAATGAGCAGTTCTTC. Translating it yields CASSLSPSGINEQFF.

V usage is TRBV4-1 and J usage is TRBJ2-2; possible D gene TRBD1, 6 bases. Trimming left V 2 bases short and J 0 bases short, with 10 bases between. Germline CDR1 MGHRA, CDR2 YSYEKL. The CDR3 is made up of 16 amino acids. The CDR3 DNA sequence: TGCGCCAGCAGCCAAAGACAGGCCCCGAACACCGGGGAGCTGTTTTTT. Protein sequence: CASSQRQAPNTGELFF.

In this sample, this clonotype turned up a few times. DNA of the CDR3: TGTGCCAGCAGCCAAGAAGACGGGAGGGCTCCAGATACGCAGTATTTT. It specifies CASSQEDGRAPDTQYF. V and J are TRBV4-2 and TRBJ2-3; 8 bases match TRBD2. The CDR3 totals 16 residues. In germline, CDR1 is LGHNA, CDR2 YNFKEQ. Germline trimming cut 0 bases from V and 4 bases from J; bases unmatched to any gene: 6.